This T cell receptor beta chain was captured in a study of CD8+CD57+ T cells in acquired aplastic anemia. At the level of the study: Quantities of DNA derived from sorted CD4+ and CD8+ cells averaged roughly 3 ug. Study-wide points: Found in both controls and patients were twenty-nine CD8+ CDR3 sequences.

Template material for TCR beta VDJ and CDR3 profiling consisted of genomic DNA. A single record per CDR3 protein comes from TCRdb applying MiXCR to the reads. In the table there are some 280,000 distinct CDR3 sequences, 55% to 60% of which are singletons. This clonotype has a count of ten or more. The antigen is unknown. This TCR derives from a human donor with severe aplastic anemia or a healthy control (not recorded which). The sample taken for sequencing was sorted CD4+, CD8+, or CD8+CD57+ T cells (not recorded which) from PBMCs.

CDR3 in DNA: TGCAGTGCTAGAGCCGGAGCGGGGGGGCGAGAGACCCAGTACTTC. Protein: CSARAGAGGRETQYF. The rearrangement joins TRBV20-1 to TRBJ2-5; 10 bases line up with TRBD2. The CDR3 contains 15 residues. Trimming cost V 1 base and J 4 bases; bases outside gene matches: 6. Germline loops: CDR1 DFQATT, CDR2 SNEGSKA (reference sequence).